This section outlines one TCR beta chain sequence together with its context. Antigen unknown. Primers for the PCR totalled 60 Vbeta and 13 Jbeta. Authors' data handling: Later analysis identified 88 million or so unique TCR beta chains, 9 million to 12 million shared. The data were produced by immunoSEQ multiplex PCR, yet TCRdb's version contains in-frame clones alone and is incomplete. V, J and clone size were drawn from that table, and D and trimming were deduced from the DNA. The table includes 150,000 to 200,000 clones, approximately 84% detected once. This CDR3 spans 13 amino acids. V was pared by 5 bases and J by 2 bases, with 2 bases of the junction left unmatched. Germline CDR1 reads SGHTA; CDR2 reads FQGNSA. This specimen comes from a study of cytomegalovirus exposure and HLA in healthy donors. Findings and caveats of the study: The classifier reportedly diagnosed cytomegalovirus status with high specificity and sensitivity.

The TCR comes from a girl aged 5 to 17 in good health and CMV-seropositive. Sequences were obtained from PBMCs. The chain employs TRBV7-2 and TRBJ1-2; 7 bases are a match to TRBD1. The CDR3 reads CASSPQGNYGYTF. The DNA for the CDR3 is TGTGCCAGCAGCCCACAGGGGAACTATGGCTACACCTTC.